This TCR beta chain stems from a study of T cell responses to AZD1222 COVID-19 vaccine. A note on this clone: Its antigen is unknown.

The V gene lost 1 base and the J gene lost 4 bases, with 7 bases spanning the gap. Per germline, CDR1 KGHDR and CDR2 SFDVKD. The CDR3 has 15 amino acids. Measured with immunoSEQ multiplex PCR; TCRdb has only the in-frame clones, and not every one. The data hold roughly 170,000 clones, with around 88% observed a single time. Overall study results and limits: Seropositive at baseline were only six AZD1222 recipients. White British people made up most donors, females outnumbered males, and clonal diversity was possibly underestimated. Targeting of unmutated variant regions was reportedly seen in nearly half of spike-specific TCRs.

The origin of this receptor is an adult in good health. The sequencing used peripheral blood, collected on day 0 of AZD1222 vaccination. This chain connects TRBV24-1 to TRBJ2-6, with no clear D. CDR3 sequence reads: CATSDLVRGANVLTF. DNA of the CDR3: TGTGCCACCAGTGATTTAGTAAGAGGGGCCAACGTCCTGACTTTC.